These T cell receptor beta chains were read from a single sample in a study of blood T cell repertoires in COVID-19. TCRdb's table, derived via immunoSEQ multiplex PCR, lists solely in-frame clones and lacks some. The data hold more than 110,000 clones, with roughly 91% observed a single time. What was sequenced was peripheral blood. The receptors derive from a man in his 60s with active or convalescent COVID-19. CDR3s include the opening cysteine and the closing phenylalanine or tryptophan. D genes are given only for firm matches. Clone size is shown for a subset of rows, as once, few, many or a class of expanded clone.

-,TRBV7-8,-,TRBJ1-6,CASSPGQSYNSPLHF,TGTGCCAGCAGCCCTGGGCAGAGCTATAATTCACCCCTCCACTTT
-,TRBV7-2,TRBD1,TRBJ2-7,CASSLDFGTGFEQYF,TGTGCCAGCAGCTTAGATTTCGGGACAGGGTTCGAGCAGTACTTC
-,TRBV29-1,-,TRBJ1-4,CSVKRRANEKLFF,TGCAGCGTTAAGCGGCGGGCTAATGAAAAACTGTTTTTT
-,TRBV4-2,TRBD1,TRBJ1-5,CASSPTGVGQPQHF,TGTGCCAGCAGCCCAACAGGGGTTGGGCAGCCCCAGCATTTT
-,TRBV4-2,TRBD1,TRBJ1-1,CASSQVDRSDTEAFF,TGTGCCAGCAGCCAAGTGGACAGGTCGGACACTGAAGCTTTCTTT
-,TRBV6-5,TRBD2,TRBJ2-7,CASSRGGGYEQYF,TGTGCCAGCAGTAGGGGCGGGGGCTACGAGCAGTACTTC
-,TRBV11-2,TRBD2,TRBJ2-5,CASSFGLAGETQYF,TGTGCCAGCAGCTTCGGACTAGCGGGAGAGACCCAGTACTTC
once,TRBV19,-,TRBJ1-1,CASSFTEGNTEAFF,TGTGCCAGTAGTTTTACAGAGGGAAACACTGAAGCTTTCTTT
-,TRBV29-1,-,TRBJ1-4,CSVVGGQGLFF,TGCAGCGTTGTTGGGGGTCAGGGGCTGTTTTTT
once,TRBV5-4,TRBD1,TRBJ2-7,CATKTGTGFSYEQYF,TGTGCCACCAAGACCGGGACAGGTTTTTCCTACGAGCAGTACTTC
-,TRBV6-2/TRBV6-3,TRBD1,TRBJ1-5,CASSFWTGMTNPSQPQHF,TGTGCCAGCAGTTTCTGGACAGGAATGACCAACCCCTCTCAGCCCCAGCATTTT
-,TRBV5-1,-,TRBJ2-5,CASSLGQPGETQYF,TGCGCCAGCAGCTTGGGACAGCCCGGGGAGACCCAGTACTTC
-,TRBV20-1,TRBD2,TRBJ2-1,CSASQWREVHNEQFF,TGCAGTGCTAGTCAATGGCGGGAGGTCCACAATGAGCAGTTCTTC
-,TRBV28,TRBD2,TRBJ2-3,CASSQGRGSLQDTQYF,TGTGCCAGCAGTCAAGGCCGCGGGAGTTTGCAGGATACGCAGTATTTT
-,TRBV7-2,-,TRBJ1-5,CASSYRDGQPQHF,TGTGCCAGCAGCTACAGGGACGGTCAGCCCCAGCATTTT
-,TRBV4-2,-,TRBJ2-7,CASSQDPSASYEQYF,TGTGCCAGCAGCCAAGATCCTAGCGCCTCCTACGAGCAGTACTTC
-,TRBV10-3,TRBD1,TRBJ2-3,CAITRTGGTDTQYF,TGTGCCATCACCAGGACAGGGGGGACAGATACGCAGTATTTT
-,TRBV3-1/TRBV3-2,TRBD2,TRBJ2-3,CASAGVTSTDTQYF,TGTGCCAGCGCGGGGGTAACTAGCACAGATACGCAGTATTTT
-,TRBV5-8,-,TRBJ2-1,CASSLGAESSYNEQFF,TGTGCCAGCAGCTTGGGTGCGGAGAGCTCCTACAATGAGCAGTTCTTC
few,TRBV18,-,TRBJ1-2,CASSPPFHSPNYGYTF,TGTGCCAGCTCACCACCGTTCCACTCTCCTAACTATGGCTACACCTTC
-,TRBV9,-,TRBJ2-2,CASSGRVTGELFF,TGTGCCAGCAGCGGCAGGGTAACCGGGGAGCTGTTTTTT
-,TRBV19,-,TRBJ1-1,CASRQSHLNTEAFF,TGTGCCAGTAGACAGAGCCACTTGAACACTGAAGCTTTCTTT
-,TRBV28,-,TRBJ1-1,CASSRVGGNTEAFF,TGTGCCAGCAGCCGGGTAGGGGGGAACACTGAAGCTTTCTTT
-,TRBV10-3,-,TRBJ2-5,CAISEEGWAETQYF,TGTGCCATCAGTGAGGAGGGTTGGGCAGAGACCCAGTACTTC
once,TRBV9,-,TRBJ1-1,CASSVTANTEAFF,TGTGCCAGCAGCGTCACAGCGAACACTGAAGCTTTCTTT
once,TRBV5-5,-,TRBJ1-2,CASSLRQEHYGYTF,TGTGCCAGCAGCCTCAGACAGGAGCACTATGGCTACACCTTC
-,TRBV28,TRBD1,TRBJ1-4,CASSFQTGDEKLFF,TGTGCCAGCAGTTTCCAGACAGGGGATGAAAAACTGTTTTTT
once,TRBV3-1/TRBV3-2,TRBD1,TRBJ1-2,CASSLSGVRGSSNYGYTF,TGTGCCAGCAGCCTTTCAGGGGTCAGGGGGTCGTCGAACTATGGCTACACCTTC
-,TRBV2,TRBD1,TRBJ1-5,CASNRDRDQPQHF,TGTGCCAGCAACCGGGACAGAGATCAGCCCCAGCATTTT
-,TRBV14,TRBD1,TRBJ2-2,CASSQRRTGGVWDTGELFF,TGTGCCAGCAGCCAACGACGGACAGGGGGCGTATGGGACACCGGGGAGCTGTTTTTT